This is a list of T cell receptor beta chains from one sample in a study of blood T cells in healthy people across ages. MiXCR, run by TCRdb on the 5' RACE reads, gives a single entry per CDR3 protein. The sample yields more than 1 million distinct CDR3 sequences, less than 50% seen once. The specimen sequenced was blood. These receptors all stem from a woman aged 60-70 years in good health. Each CDR3 is given with its conserved first and last residue. Fields, in order: V gene, J gene, clone size, D gene, CDR3 protein, CDR3 DNA. D genes are given only for firm matches. Only some rows state a clone size, as once, few, many or a class for expanded clones.

TRBV6-1	TRBJ2-1	.	TRBD2	CASVSRTSGKGFF	TGTGCCAGCGTGTCACGAACTAGCGGGAAGGGGTTCTTC
TRBV4-1	TRBJ2-7	.	.	CASSQDQGYEQYF	TGCGCCAGCAGCCAAGATCAAGGTTACGAGCAGTACTTC
TRBV20-1	TRBJ2-1	.	.	CSARVQNGNEQFF	TGCAGTGCTAGAGTCCAGAACGGCAATGAGCAGTTCTTC
TRBV12-3/TRBV12-4	TRBJ1-5	.	TRBD1	CASSLGTEPNQPQHF	TGTGCCAGCAGTTTGGGGACAGAACCTAATCAGCCCCAGCATTTT
TRBV27	TRBJ1-6	once	.	CASNAAGPGSPLHF	TGTGCCAGTAATGCGGCAGGACCTGGATCACCCCTCCACTTT
TRBV30	TRBJ2-1	.	.	CAWNKDWSSYNEQFF	TGTGCCTGGAACAAGGACTGGAGCTCCTACAATGAGCAGTTCTTC
TRBV9	TRBJ1-1	.	.	CASSIRPGTPDSNTEAFF	TGTGCCAGCAGCATCCGGCCGGGGACACCGGACAGCAACACTGAAGCTTTCTTT
TRBV11-3	TRBJ2-1	.	.	CASSLGDPNEQFF	TGTGCCAGCAGCTTAGGGGACCCTAATGAGCAGTTCTTC
TRBV9	TRBJ2-3	.	TRBD2	CASSEGLAGYTQYF	TGTGCCAGCAGCGAGGGACTAGCGGGATACACGCAGTATTTT
TRBV5-1	TRBJ2-1	once	.	CASSLGGPKGVNEQFF	TGCGCCAGCAGCTTAGGAGGACCGAAGGGGGTGAATGAGCAGTTCTTC
TRBV29-1	TRBJ2-1	.	TRBD2	CSVLAGVDNEQFF	TGCAGCGTTCTCGCGGGAGTAGATAATGAGCAGTTCTTC
TRBV27	TRBJ2-7	.	TRBD1	CASSTGTGIYEQYF	TGTGCCAGCAGTACCGGGACAGGGATCTACGAGCAGTACTTC
TRBV13	TRBJ2-1	.	.	CASSLGLRGRGNEQFF	TGTGCCAGCAGCTTAGGCCTTAGGGGCCGGGGCAATGAGCAGTTCTTC
TRBV12-3/TRBV12-4	TRBJ2-3	.	TRBD2	CASSLHTIAGGGTDTQYF	TGTGCCAGCAGTTTGCACACTATAGCGGGAGGGGGCACAGATACGCAGTATTTT
TRBV3-1	TRBJ2-7	.	.	CASSQDSPDEQYF	TGTGCCAGCAGCCAAGATTCCCCCGATGAGCAGTACTTC
TRBV15	TRBJ1-5	few	.	CATSFFSSNQPQHF	TGTGCCACCTCATTTTTTTCGAGCAATCAGCCCCAGCATTTT
TRBV5-1	TRBJ2-3	.	.	CASSSGSVPDTQYF	TGCGCCAGCAGCTCGGGTAGCGTCCCAGATACGCAGTATTTT
TRBV6-5	TRBJ2-7	.	.	CATKLGPYEQYF	TGTGCCACCAAACTAGGTCCCTACGAGCAGTACTTC
TRBV12-3/TRBV12-4	TRBJ1-1	.	.	CASNVAGWNTEAFF	TGTGCCAGCAATGTGGCGGGCTGGAACACTGAAGCTTTCTTT
TRBV9	TRBJ2-3	few	TRBD2	CASSVPRGLTSGGGLDTQYF	TGTGCCAGCAGCGTACCAAGGGGGCTTACTAGCGGGGGAGGTTTGGATACGCAGTATTTT
TRBV20-1	TRBJ2-7	.	.	CSARSFGTPYEQYF	TGCAGTGCTAGATCTTTCGGGACCCCCTACGAGCAGTACTTC
TRBV21-1	TRBJ2-7	.	.	CASSKPVTSGETYEQYF	TGTGCCAGCAGCAAACCCGTCACTAGCGGGGAAACCTACGAGCAGTACTTC
TRBV27	TRBJ2-7	many	.	CASSPDAYEQYF	TGTGCCAGCAGTCCCGACGCCTACGAGCAGTACTTC
TRBV18	TRBJ2-7	.	.	CASSPRTVSSYEQYF	TGTGCCAGCTCACCGCGGACTGTGAGCTCCTACGAGCAGTACTTC
TRBV24-1	TRBJ2-5	few	.	CATSDLAEQETQYF	TGTGCCACCAGTGATCTCGCGGAACAAGAGACCCAGTACTTC
TRBV28	TRBJ2-3	.	TRBD1	CASSFEDRVADTQYF	TGTGCCAGCAGTTTTGAGGACAGGGTCGCAGATACGCAGTATTTT